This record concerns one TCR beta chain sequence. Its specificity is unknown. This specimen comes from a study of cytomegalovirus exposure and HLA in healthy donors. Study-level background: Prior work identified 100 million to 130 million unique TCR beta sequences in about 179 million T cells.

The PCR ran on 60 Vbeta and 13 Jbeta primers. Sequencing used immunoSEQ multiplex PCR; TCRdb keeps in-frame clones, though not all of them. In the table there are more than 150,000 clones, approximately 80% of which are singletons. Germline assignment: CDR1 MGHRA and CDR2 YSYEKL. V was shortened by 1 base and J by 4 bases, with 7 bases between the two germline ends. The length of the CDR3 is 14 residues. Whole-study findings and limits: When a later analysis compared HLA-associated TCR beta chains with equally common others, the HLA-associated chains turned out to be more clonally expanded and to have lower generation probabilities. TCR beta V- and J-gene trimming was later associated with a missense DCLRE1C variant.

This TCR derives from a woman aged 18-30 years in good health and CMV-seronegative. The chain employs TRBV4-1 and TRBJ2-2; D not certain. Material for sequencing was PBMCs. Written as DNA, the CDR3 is TGCGCCAGCAGCCAAGGGGCAGCCACCGGGGAGCTGTTTTTT. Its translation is CASSQGAATGELFF.